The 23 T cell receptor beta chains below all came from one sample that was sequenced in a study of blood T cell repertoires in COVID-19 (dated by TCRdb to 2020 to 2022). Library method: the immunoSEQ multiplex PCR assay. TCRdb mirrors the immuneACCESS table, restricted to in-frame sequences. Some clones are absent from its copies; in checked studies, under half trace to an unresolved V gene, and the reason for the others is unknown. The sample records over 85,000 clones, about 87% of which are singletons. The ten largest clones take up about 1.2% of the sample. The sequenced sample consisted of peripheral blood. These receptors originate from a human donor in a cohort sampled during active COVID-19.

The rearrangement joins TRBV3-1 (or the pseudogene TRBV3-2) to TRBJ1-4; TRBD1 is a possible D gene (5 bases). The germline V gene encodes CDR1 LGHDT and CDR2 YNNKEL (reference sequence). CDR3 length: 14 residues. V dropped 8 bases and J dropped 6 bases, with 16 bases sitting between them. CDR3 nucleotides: TGTGCCAGCTCCTCCCCAGGGTCCGATGAAAAACTGTTTTTT. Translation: CASSSPGSDEKLFF.

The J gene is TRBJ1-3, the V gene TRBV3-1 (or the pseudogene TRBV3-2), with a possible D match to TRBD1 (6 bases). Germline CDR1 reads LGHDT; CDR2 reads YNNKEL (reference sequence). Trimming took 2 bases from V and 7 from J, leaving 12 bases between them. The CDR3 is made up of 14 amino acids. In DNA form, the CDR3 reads TGTGCCAGCAGCCAACAGGGGAGTATGAACACCATATATTTT. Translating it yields CASSQQGSMNTIYF.

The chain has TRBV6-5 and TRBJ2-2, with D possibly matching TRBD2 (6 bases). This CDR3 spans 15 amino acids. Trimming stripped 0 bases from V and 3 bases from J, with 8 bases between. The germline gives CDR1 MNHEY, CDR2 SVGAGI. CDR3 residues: CASSYSAGHTGELFF. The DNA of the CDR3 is TGTGCCAGCAGTTACTCGGCGGGGCACACCGGGGAGCTGTTTTTT.

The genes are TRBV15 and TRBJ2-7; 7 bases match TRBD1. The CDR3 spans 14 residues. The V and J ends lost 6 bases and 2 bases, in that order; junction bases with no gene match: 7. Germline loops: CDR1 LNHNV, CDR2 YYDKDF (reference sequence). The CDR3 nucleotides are TGTGCCACCAGACCCCACAGGGGAGCCTACGAGCAGTACTTC. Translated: CATRPHRGAYEQYF.

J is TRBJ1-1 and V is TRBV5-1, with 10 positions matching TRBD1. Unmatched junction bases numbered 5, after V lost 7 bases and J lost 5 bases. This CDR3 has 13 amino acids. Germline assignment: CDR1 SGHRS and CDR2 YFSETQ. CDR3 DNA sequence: TGCGCCAGCGGCGGACAGGGGGAAACTGAAGCTTTCTTT. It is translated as CASGGQGETEAFF. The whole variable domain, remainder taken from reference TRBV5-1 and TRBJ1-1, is KAGVTQTPRYLIKTRGQQVTLSCSPISGHRSVSWYQQTPGQGLQFLFEYFSETQRNKGNFPGRFSGRQFSNSRSEMNVSTLELGDSALYLCASGGQGETEAFFGQGTRLTVV.

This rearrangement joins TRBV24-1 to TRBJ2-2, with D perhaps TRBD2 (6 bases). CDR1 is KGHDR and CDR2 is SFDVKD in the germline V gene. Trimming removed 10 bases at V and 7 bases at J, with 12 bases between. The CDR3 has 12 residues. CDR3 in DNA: TGTGCCACTTCCCGGGGGAACGGGGAGCTGTTTTTT. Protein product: CATSRGNGELFF.

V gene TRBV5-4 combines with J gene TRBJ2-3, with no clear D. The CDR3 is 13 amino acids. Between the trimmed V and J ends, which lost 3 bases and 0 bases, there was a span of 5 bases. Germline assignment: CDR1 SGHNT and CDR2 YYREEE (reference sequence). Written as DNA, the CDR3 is TGTGCCAGCAGCTCTCTTAGCACAGATACGCAGTATTTT. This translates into CASSSLSTDTQYF.

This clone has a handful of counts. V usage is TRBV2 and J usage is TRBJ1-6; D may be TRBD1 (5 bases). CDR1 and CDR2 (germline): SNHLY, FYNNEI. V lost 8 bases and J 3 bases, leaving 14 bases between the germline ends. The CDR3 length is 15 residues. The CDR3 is CASGKTEDYNSPLHF. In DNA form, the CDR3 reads TGTGCCAGCGGAAAGACAGAGGACTATAATTCACCCCTCCACTTT.

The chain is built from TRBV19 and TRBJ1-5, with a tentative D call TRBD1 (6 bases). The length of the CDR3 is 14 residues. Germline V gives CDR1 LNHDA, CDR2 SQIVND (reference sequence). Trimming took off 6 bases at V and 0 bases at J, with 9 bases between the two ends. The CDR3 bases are TGTGCCAGTAGAGGACAGTATAGCAATCAGCCCCAGCATTTT. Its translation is CASRGQYSNQPQHF. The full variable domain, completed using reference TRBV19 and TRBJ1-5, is DGGITQSPKYLFRKEGQNVTLSCEQNLNHDAMYWYRQDPGQGLRLIYYSQIVNDFQKGDIAEGYSVSREKKESFPLTVTSAQKNPTAFYLCASRGQYSNQPQHFGDGTRLSIL.

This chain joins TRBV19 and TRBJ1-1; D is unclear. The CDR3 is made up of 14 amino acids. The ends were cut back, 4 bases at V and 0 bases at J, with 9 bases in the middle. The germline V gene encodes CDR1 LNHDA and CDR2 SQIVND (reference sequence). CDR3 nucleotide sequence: TGTGCCAGTAGTAGAGGATGGGTGAACACTGAAGCTTTCTTT. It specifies CASSRGWVNTEAFF. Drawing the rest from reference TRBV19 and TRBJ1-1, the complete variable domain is DGGITQSPKYLFRKEGQNVTLSCEQNLNHDAMYWYRQDPGQGLRLIYYSQIVNDFQKGDIAEGYSVSREKKESFPLTVTSAQKNPTAFYLCASSRGWVNTEAFFGQGTRLTVV.

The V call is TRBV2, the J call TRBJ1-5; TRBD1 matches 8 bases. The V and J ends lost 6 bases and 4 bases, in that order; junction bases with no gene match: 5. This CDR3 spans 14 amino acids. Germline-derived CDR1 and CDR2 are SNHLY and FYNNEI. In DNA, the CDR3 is TGTGCCAGCAGCGGACAGGGCGATAATCAGCCCCAGCATTTT. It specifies CASSGQGDNQPQHF.

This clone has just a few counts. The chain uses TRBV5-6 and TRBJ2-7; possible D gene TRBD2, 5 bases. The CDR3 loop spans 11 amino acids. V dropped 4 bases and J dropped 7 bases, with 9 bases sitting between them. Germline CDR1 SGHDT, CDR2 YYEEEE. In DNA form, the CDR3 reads TGTGCCAGCAGCACTAGGTTGGAGCAGTACTTC. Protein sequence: CASSTRLEQYF.

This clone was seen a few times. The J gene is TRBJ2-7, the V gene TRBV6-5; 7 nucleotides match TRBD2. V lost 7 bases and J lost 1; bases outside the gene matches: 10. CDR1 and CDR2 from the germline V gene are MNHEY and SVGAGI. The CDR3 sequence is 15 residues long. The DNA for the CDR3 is TGTGCCAGCATCCCGGGGAGGGCCAATTCCTACGAGCAGTACTTC. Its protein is CASIPGRANSYEQYF.

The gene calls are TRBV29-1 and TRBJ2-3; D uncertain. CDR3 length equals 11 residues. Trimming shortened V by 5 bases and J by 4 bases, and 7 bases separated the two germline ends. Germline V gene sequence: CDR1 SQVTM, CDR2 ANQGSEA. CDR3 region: CSVHRADTQYF. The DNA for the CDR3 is TGCAGCGTTCATCGGGCAGATACGCAGTATTTT.

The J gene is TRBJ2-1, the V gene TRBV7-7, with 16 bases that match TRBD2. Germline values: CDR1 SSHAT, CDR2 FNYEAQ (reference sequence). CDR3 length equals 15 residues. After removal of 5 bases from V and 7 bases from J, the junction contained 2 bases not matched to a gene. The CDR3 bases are TGTGCCAGCAGCCCGGGACTAGCGGGAGGGAATGAGCAGTTCTTC. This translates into CASSPGLAGGNEQFF.

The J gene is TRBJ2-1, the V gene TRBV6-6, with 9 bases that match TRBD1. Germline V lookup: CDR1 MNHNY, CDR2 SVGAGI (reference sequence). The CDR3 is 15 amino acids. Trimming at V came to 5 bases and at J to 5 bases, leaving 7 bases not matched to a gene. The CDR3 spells CASSPGTGTHNEQFF. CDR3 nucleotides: TGTGCCAGCAGTCCCGGGACAGGGACCCACAATGAGCAGTTCTTC.

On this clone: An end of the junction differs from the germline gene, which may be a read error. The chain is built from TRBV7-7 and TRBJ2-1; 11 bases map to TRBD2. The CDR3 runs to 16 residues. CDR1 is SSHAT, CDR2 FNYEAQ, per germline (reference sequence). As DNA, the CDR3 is TGTGCTAGCAGCCCCCAACTAGCGGGGGTGTACAATGAGCAGTTCTTC. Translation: CASSPQLAGVYNEQFF.

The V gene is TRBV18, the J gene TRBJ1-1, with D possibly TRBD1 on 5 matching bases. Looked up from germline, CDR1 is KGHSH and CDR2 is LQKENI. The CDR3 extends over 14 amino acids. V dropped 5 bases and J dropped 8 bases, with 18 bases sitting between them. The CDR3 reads CASSRSGGSREAFF. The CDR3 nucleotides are TGTGCCAGCTCAAGGTCGGGGGGAAGTAGGGAAGCTTTCTTT.

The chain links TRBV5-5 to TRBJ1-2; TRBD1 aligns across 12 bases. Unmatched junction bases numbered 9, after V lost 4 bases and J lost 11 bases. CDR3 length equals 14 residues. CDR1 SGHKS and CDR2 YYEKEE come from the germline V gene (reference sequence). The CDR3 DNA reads TGTGCCAGCAGCCCCCCGGGACAGGGGGCGAGGTACACCTTC. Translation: CASSPPGQGARYTF.

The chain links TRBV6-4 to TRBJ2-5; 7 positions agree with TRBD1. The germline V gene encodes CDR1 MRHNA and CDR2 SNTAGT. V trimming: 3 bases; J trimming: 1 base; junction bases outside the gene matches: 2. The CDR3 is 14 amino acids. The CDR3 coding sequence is TGTGCCAGCAGTGAAGGGGGCGCCCAAGAGACCCAGTACTTC. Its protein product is CASSEGGAQETQYF.

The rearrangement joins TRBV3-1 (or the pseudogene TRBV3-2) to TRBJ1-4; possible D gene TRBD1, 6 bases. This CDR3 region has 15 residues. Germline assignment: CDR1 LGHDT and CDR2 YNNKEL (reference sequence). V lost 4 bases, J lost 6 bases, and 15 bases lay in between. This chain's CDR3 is CASSPHGTLDEKLFF. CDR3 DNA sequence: TGTGCCAGCAGCCCTCACGGGACACTTGATGAAAAACTGTTTTTT.

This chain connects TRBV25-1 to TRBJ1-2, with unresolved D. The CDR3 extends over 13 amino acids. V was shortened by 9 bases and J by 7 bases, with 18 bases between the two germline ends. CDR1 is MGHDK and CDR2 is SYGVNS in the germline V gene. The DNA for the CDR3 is TGTGCCAGTCGAGAATCATTGAAAGTTGGCTACACCTTC. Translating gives CASRESLKVGYTF.

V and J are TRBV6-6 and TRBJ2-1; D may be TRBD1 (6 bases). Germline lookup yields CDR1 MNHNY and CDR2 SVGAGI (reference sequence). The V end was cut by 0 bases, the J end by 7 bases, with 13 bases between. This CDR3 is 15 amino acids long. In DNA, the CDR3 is TGTGCCAGCAGTTACTCGGGAACAGGGCGGAATGAGCAGTTCTTC. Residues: CASSYSGTGRNEQFF.